These 12 T cell receptor beta chains were all obtained from the same sample, sequenced in a study of blood T cells in healthy people across ages (dated by TCRdb to the mid-2010s). Library creation used 5' RACE. A second roughly 7 to 11 cycle PCR used a sample-barcoded 5' primer and a J-beta primer mix. The raw public reads went through TCRdb reprocessing: fastp at Q25, MiXCR clone calling, in-frame beta chains kept. When rows share a CDR3 protein, they turn into one entry using the most common DNA and genes. The sample table shows fewer than 2,000,000 distinct CDR3 sequences, and approximately 39% are seen once. The ten largest clones take up more than 20% of the sample. Sequencing was done on a sample of blood. The receptors derive from a human donor in good health.

CDR3: CASSQGLAGPISNTQYF. For the CDR3, the DNA is TGCGCCAGCAGCCAGGGCCTAGCGGGACCAATCTCCAATACGCAGTATTTT. The chain has TRBV4-1 and TRBJ2-3, with 9 bases that match TRBD2. V shed 3 bases and J 7 bases; nucleotides not matched to a gene: 14. The CDR3 runs 17 residues. The germline V gene encodes CDR1 MGHRA and CDR2 YSYEKL.

This clonotype has just one count. A junction boundary mismatches the germline segment, possibly from a read error. The CDR3 nucleotides read TGTACCAGCAGCTCCAGACTAGACAGGGGCCCCCCCTACGAGCAGTACTTC. This translates into CTSSSRLDRGPPYEQYF. The gene calls are TRBV13 and TRBJ2-7, with TRBD1 matching 8 bases. The CDR3 is 17 amino acids. The germline gives CDR1 PRHDT, CDR2 FYEKMQ (reference sequence).

The CDR3 protein is CASSQEPASSYEQYF. CDR3 DNA sequence: TGCGCCAGCAGCCAAGAACCAGCGTCATCCTACGAGCAGTACTTC. The V gene is TRBV4-3, the J gene TRBJ2-7; D is unresolved. V was trimmed by 0 bases and J by 1 base, leaving 10 bases between them. CDR3 length: 15 residues. Germline loops: CDR1 LGHNA, CDR2 YSLEER.

J is TRBJ1-2 and V is TRBV11-3; D is uncertain. CDR3 length: 16 residues. Germline CDR1 is SGHNT and CDR2 is YENEEA. Trimming removed 10 bases from V and 2 bases from J, with 23 bases in between. The CDR3 spells CANGPSGSPYNYGYTF. CDR3 sequence (DNA): TGTGCCAACGGGCCCTCCGGGAGTCCTTACAACTATGGCTACACCTTC.

The chain links TRBV20-1 to TRBJ1-5; 7 bases fit TRBD1. Losses at the gene ends were 3 bases for V and 4 bases for J; bases not matched to a gene: 6. The CDR3 is 14 amino acids. The V gene's germline CDR1 is DFQATT and CDR2 SNEGSKA (reference sequence). In DNA form, the CDR3 reads TGCAGTGCTAGTCCCCGACAGGGAAATCAGCCCCAGCATTTT. Amino acid sequence: CSASPRQGNQPQHF.

V and J are TRBV6-6 and TRBJ1-4; no clear D. V was trimmed by 8 bases and J by 5 bases, leaving 21 bases between them. Germline V gives CDR1 MNHNY, CDR2 SVGAGI (reference sequence). The CDR3 is 16 residues long. CDR3 loop: CASCPGGTPGNEKLFF. The CDR3 region has the DNA TGTGCCAGCTGTCCTGGCGGTACCCCGGGGAATGAAAAACTGTTTTTT.

The V and J genes are TRBV2 and TRBJ2-3; TRBD2 matches at 10 bases. CDR3 length: 19 residues. J lost 0 bases, V lost 3 bases, and 12 bases had no gene match. Germline values: CDR1 SNHLY, CDR2 FYNNEI. DNA of the CDR3: TGTGCCAGCAGTGACGCGGAACTAGCGGGGTATTCTAGCACAGATACGCAGTATTTT. This sequence encodes CASSDAELAGYSSTDTQYF.

This clonotype turned up a few times. V and J are TRBV5-1 and TRBJ1-2; D unclear. Per germline, CDR1 SGHRS and CDR2 YFSETQ. Trimming took 7 bases from V and 3 from J, leaving 10 bases between them. There are 12 residues in the CDR3. In nucleotides, the CDR3 is TGCGCCAGCGGCTCGTCCTACTATGGCTACACCTTC. It codes for CASGSSYYGYTF. The full variable domain, with the rest looked up from reference TRBV5-1 and TRBJ1-2, is KAGVTQTPRYLIKTRGQQVTLSCSPISGHRSVSWYQQTPGQGLQFLFEYFSETQRNKGNFPGRFSGRQFSNSRSEMNVSTLELGDSALYLCASGSSYYGYTFGSGTRLTVV.

V gene TRBV20-1 combines with J gene TRBJ1-1, with D possibly being TRBD1 (5 bases). The CDR3 is 13 residues long. CDR1 DFQATT and CDR2 SNEGSKA come from the germline V gene (reference sequence). The V and J ends lost 3 bases and 4 bases respectively, with 12 bases between them. CDR3 sequence (DNA): TGCAGTGCTAGCCTGTTTGGGGGCACTGAAGCTTTCTTT. This translates into CSASLFGGTEAFF.

The V gene is TRBV4-1, the J gene TRBJ2-7, with D hard to call. The CDR3 sequence is 17 residues long. CDR1 MGHRA and CDR2 YSYEKL come from the germline V gene. V was trimmed by 0 bases and J by 0 bases, leaving 15 bases between them. The CDR3 loop is CASSQDQAGRPSYEQYF. The CDR3, as DNA: TGCGCCAGCAGCCAAGATCAAGCAGGTCGGCCCTCCTACGAGCAGTACTTC.

The genes are TRBV29-1 and TRBJ2-2; D is unresolved. V shed 2 bases and J shed 2 bases, with 9 bases lying between them. The CDR3 sequence is 14 residues long. Germline V gives CDR1 SQVTM, CDR2 ANQGSEA. The CDR3 spells CSVEPDGNTGELFF. CDR3 coding DNA: TGCAGCGTTGAACCCGACGGAAACACCGGGGAGCTGTTTTTT.

V gene TRBV28 combines with J gene TRBJ2-4, with D perhaps TRBD2 (5 bases). The J call could be wrong; TRBJ2-7 is a better fit for the DNA end. The V gene's germline CDR1 is MDHEN and CDR2 SYDVKM. CDR3 length equals 17 residues. This CDR3 is CASSLAPYPNLSYEQYF. Here the CDR3 DNA reads TGTGCCAGCAGTCTAGCCCCCTACCCTAACCTCTCCTACGAGCAGTACTTC.